A selection of T cell receptor beta chains follows, all from one sample in a study of blood T cells in healthy people across ages. TCRdb reprocessed the 5' RACE reads via MiXCR and lists one record per CDR3 protein. The sample includes about 830,000 distinct CDR3 sequences, approximately 67% seen only once; the top ten take 28%. Sequencing was carried out using blood. These receptors came from a man aged 30-40 years in good health. Each CDR3 is given with its conserved first and last residue. The order of the fields is V gene, clone size, J gene, D gene, CDR3 DNA, CDR3 protein. The D gene is left open where the match is weak. The size entry is marked missing in some rows and otherwise reads once, few, many or a size class.

TRBV28	few	TRBJ2-7	NA	TGTGCCAGCAGCCACGACAGCTACGAGCAGTACTTC	CASSHDSYEQYF
TRBV5-1	NA	TRBJ2-3	TRBD1	TGCGCCAGCAGCCTCGGGACAGGTCAGAGTACGCAGTATTTT	CASSLGTGQSTQYF
TRBV25-1	few	TRBJ2-1	TRBD2	TGTGCCACCGGACTAGCGGGGCGATTCTACAATGAGCAGTTCTTC	CATGLAGRFYNEQFF
TRBV28	NA	TRBJ2-5	TRBD1	TGTGCCAGCAGTCTGCCACAGGGGGTGGAGACCCAGTACTTC	CASSLPQGVETQYF
TRBV10-3	NA	TRBJ2-3	TRBD2	TGTGCCATCAGTTCGACTAGCGATCTCCTCACAGATACGCAGTATTTT	CAISSTSDLLTDTQYF
TRBV6-2/TRBV6-3	NA	TRBJ2-5	TRBD1	TGTGCCAGCAGATCAACCGGACAGGGGGCATGGGAGACCCAGTACTTC	CASRSTGQGAWETQYF
TRBV9	once	TRBJ2-2	NA	TGTGCCAGCAGCGTTACAGGGCCCGGGGAGCTGTTTTTT	CASSVTGPGELFF
TRBV28	NA	TRBJ2-3	TRBD1	TGTGCCAGCAGTTCCAGGGGGCAGGGAGATACGCAGTATTTT	CASSSRGQGDTQYF
TRBV7-2	NA	TRBJ2-3	NA	TGTGCCAGCAGCTTAACAGACAGGACGGGGACGCAGTATTTT	CASSLTDRTGTQYF
TRBV12-3/TRBV12-4	NA	TRBJ2-4	TRBD1	TGTGCCAGTAGCCGCCGGGACAGGGGAGGGGGCCCTCAGTACTTC	CASSRRDRGGGPQYF
TRBV28	NA	TRBJ2-7	NA	TGTGCCAGCAGTGGACAGCTAGATGGCTTCGAGCAGTACTTC	CASSGQLDGFEQYF
TRBV3-1	once	TRBJ2-7	TRBD1	TGTGCCAGCAGCCCACTGGGACAGGGCTCAAGCTCCTACGAGCAGTACTTC	CASSPLGQGSSSYEQYF
TRBV20-1	NA	TRBJ2-7	TRBD2	TGCAGCCCGACCGGGACTAGCATCTCCGAGCAGTACTTC	CSPTGTSISEQYF
TRBV5-6	few	TRBJ1-5	NA	TGTGCCAGCAGTATTTACAGGGTTCAGCCCCAGCATTTT	CASSIYRVQPQHF
TRBV6-2/TRBV6-3	NA	TRBJ2-4	TRBD2	TGTGCCAGCAGGTTCGGGGGGGAGAAAAACATTCAGTACTTC	CASRFGGEKNIQYF
TRBV5-1	few	TRBJ2-1	NA	TGCGCCAGCAGCTTGGTAGCGGATTACAATGAGCAGTTCTTC	CASSLVADYNEQFF
TRBV7-2	NA	TRBJ2-3	NA	TGTGCCAGCAGCTTTCCCCTGGGTGGCGTAGATACGCAGTATTTT	CASSFPLGGVDTQYF
TRBV4-3	NA	TRBJ2-7	TRBD1	TGCGCCAGCAGCCAAGGGGGACAGGGGAGGGACGAGCAGTACTTC	CASSQGGQGRDEQYF
TRBV19	NA	TRBJ2-1	TRBD2	TGTGCCAGTAGTATTTCAGCGGGGGGATCCAATGAGCAGTTCTTC	CASSISAGGSNEQFF
TRBV6-6	few	TRBJ1-5	NA	TGTGCCAGCGCACCCCCGGGGGGCGCGGGTCAGCCCCAGCATTTT	CASAPPGGAGQPQHF
TRBV4-3	NA	TRBJ2-3	TRBD2	TGCGCCAGCAGCCAAGATGTGGGACTAATACTGGATACGCAGTATTTT	CASSQDVGLILDTQYF
TRBV18	few	TRBJ2-4	NA	TGTGCCAGCTCGGGCCCGTGGGGATTGGCAAAAAACATTCAGTACTTC	CASSGPWGLAKNIQYF
TRBV21-1	once	TRBJ2-7	NA	TGTGCCAGGGGGGTGGAGCAGTACTTC	CARGVEQYF
TRBV7-3	NA	TRBJ2-7	NA	TGTGCCAGCAGCTCCGGGATCACCCCCTACGAGCAGTACTTC	CASSSGITPYEQYF
TRBV27	NA	TRBJ2-3	NA	TGTGCCAGCAGTTCGCCCTCTAGGGAAACGCAGTATTTT	CASSSPSRETQYF
TRBV5-1	NA	TRBJ2-7	NA	TGCGCCAGCAGCTTGATATCCAGGACTGCACGCGAGCAGTACTTC	CASSLISRTAREQYF
TRBV6-2/TRBV6-3	NA	TRBJ2-7	NA	TGTGCCAGCAGTTACTTTCCCCAGGAGCAGTACTTC	CASSYFPQEQYF
TRBV6-2/TRBV6-3	NA	TRBJ2-1	NA	TGTGCCGGCCGGGACACCTCCTACAATGAGCAGTTCTTC	CAGRDTSYNEQFF
TRBV20-1	few	TRBJ1-2	TRBD1	TGCAGTGCTCGGGACAGGGGATATGGCTACACCTTC	CSARDRGYGYTF
TRBV7-3	NA	TRBJ2-7	TRBD2	TGTGCCAGCAGCACTCAGCGGGGCCCCTACAATGAGCAGTACTTC	CASSTQRGPYNEQYF
TRBV5-1	NA	TRBJ2-3	NA	TGCGCCAGCAGATGGGGGGGCGGTCGGAGCACAGATACGCAGTATTTT	CASRWGGGRSTDTQYF
TRBV4-3	once	TRBJ2-3	NA	TGCGCCAGCAGCCAAGATTTCACCAGGGGGGGAGGCACAGATACGCAGTATTTT	CASSQDFTRGGGTDTQYF
TRBV4-3	many	TRBJ2-3	TRBD1	TGCGCCAGCAGCCAAGAACGGGACGACACAGGGGGCGATACGCAGTATTTT	CASSQERDDTGGDTQYF